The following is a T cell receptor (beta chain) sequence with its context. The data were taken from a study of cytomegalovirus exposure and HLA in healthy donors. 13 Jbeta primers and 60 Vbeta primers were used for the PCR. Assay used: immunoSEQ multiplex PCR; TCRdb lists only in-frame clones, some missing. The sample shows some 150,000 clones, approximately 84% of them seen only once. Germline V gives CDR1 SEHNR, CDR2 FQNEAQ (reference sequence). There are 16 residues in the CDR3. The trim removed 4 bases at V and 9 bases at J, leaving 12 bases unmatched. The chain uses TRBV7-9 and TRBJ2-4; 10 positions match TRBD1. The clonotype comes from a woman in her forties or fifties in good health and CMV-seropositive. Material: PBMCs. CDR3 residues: CASSSGTGTGVAIQYF. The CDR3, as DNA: TGTGCCAGCAGCTCGGGCACCGGGACAGGGGTGGCCATTCAGTACTTC.